This T cell receptor beta chain is drawn from a study of beta chain features in type 1 diabetes. Study in general: Regarding age, gender and cell yields, patients proved similar to healthy donors.

Study-level findings and limits: Comparison showed that naive, central memory and Treg TCRB repertoires appeared more similar among patients than among healthy donors. Sequencing of cDNA might inflate the share of cells that strongly express TCR.

The isolated RNA, all of it, was reverse transcribed, so expressed TCRB transcripts were what got sequenced. Profiling relied on immunoSEQ multiplex PCR, and the TCRdb table lists in-frame clones only, not all of them. The sample lists some 150,000 clones, under 11% seen once, with under 1.5% in the top ten. Germline V lookup: CDR1 SQVTM, CDR2 ANQGSEA. V was trimmed by 4 bases and J by 0 bases, leaving 9 bases between them. The CDR3 runs 13 residues. For this clone: Its matching antigen is unknown.

Markers CD45RO/CCR7/CD25/CD127/CD95/CD27 served to sort CD4+ naive, central memory, regulatory and stem cell-like memory cells. The V call is TRBV29-1, the J call TRBJ1-2; a possible D gene is TRBD1 (6 bases). This TCR was sampled from a man aged 18 to 30 in good health. The sequencing input was naive CD4+ T cells from blood. For the CDR3, the DNA is TGCAGCGTTGCATCAGGGGCTAACTATGGCTACACCTTC. Its protein product is CSVASGANYGYTF.